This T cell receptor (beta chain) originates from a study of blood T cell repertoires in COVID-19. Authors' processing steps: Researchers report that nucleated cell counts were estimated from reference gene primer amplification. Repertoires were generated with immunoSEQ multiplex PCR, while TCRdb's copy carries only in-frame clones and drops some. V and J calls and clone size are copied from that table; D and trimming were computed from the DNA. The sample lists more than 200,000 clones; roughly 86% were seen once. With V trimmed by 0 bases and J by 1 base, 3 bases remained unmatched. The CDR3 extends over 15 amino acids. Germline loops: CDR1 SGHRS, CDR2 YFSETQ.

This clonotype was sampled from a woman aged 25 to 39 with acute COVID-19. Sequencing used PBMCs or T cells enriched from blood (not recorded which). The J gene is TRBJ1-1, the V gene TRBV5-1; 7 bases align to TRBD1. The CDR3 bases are TGCGCCAGCAGCTTGGCAGGGGGGTCGAACACTGAAGCTTTCTTT. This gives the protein CASSLAGGSNTEAFF.